There are a few counts of the clone carrying this T cell receptor (beta chain). Its antigen is unknown. The record originates from a study of beta chain features in type 1 diabetes. This CDR3 is built from 16 residues. Germline V gene lookup returns CDR1 LGHNA and CDR2 YSLEER. Trimming removed 1 base from V and 2 bases from J; junction bases left unmatched: 1. The authors reverse transcribed all of the isolated RNA, so sequencing captured expressed TCRB transcripts. Here immunoSEQ multiplex PCR was the method, and the copy in TCRdb shows in-frame clones only, minus some. The sample lists about 330,000 clones, 11% occurring once. Whole-study results and caveats: Cells expressing TCR highly could be over-represented by cDNA sequencing. TCRB repertoires of naive, central memory and Treg cells appeared more similar among patients than among healthy donors. Within each of all four CD4+ subsets, Type 1 diabetes patients had TCRB CDR3s that were moderately but significantly shorter.

The authors sorted CD4+ naive, central memory, regulatory and stem cell-like memory cells via CD45RO/CCR7/CD25/CD127/CD95/CD27. This TCR was sampled from a woman under 40 in good health. The sample was naive CD4+ T cells from blood. The chain uses TRBV4-3 and TRBJ1-3; 11 bases map to TRBD1. The CDR3 region has the DNA TGCGCCAGCAGCCAAGTGGGACAGGGGGCTGGAAACACCATATATTTT. Translated, it gives CASSQVGQGAGNTIYF.